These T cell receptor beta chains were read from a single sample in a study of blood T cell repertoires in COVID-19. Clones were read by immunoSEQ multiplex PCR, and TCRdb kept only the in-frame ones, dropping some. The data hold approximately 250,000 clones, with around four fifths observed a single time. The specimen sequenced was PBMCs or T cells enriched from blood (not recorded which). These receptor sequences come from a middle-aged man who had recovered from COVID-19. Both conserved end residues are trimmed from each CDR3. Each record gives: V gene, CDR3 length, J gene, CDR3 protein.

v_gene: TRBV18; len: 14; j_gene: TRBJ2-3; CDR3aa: ASSRPSGRGTDTQY
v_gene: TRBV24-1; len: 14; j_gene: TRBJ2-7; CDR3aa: ATSDPPGTGTYEQY
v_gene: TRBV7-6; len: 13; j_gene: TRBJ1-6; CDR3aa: ASSLERGYNSPLH
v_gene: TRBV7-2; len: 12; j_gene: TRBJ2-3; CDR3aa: ASSLGQGVDTQY
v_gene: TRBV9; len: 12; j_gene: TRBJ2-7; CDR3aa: ASSEGGESYEQY
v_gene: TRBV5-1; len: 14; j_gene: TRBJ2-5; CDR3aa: ASSSGFVGSQETQY
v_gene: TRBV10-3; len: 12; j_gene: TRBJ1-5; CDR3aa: AISDRVSNQPQH
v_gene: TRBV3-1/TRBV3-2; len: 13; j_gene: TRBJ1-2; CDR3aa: ASSQDPWAGYGYT
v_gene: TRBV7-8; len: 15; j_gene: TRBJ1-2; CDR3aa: ASSLALSTGSVYGYT
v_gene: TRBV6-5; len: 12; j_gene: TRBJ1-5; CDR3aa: ASRADRSNQPQH
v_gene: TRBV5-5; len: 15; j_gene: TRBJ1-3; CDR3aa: ASSLVTGGFSGNTIY
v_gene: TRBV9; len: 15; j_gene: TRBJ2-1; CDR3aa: ASSATGTSGTHNEQF
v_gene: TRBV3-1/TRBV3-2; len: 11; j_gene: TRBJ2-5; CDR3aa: ATRQLAEETQY
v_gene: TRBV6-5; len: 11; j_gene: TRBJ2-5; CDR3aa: ASRGSDGETQY
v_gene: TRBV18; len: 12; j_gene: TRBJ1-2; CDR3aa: ASSPLQESYGYT
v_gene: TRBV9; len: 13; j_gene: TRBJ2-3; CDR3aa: ASSPRIGGADTQY
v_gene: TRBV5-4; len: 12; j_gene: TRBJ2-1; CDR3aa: ASSSPQGANEQF
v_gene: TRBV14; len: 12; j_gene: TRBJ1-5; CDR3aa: ASSRGQGDQPQH
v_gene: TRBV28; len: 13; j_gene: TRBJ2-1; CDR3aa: ASSFPSGTYNEQF
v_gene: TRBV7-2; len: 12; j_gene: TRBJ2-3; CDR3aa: ASSLNSGRDTQY
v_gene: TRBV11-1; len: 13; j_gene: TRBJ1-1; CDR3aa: ASSFNRARNTEAF
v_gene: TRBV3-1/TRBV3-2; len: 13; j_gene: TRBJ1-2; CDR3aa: ASSPQSLGGGGYT
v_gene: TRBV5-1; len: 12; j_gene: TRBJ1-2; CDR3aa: ASSLGTANYGYT
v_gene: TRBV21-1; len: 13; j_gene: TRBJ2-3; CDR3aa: ASNPRREPGDTQY
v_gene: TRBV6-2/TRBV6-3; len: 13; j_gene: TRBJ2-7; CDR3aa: ASSYNRQGTNEQY
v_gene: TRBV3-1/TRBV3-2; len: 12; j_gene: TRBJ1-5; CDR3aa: ASSQERGNQPQH
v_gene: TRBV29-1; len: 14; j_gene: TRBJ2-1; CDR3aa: SVEENSGDAYNEQF
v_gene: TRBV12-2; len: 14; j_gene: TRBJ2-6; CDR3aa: ASRLTRRSGANVLT
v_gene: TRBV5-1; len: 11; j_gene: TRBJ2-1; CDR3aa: ASRTGDYNEQF
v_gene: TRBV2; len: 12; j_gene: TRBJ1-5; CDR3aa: ASRGTGWDQPQH
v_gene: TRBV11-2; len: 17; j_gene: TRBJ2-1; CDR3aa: ASSLDRNSGRLGYNEQF
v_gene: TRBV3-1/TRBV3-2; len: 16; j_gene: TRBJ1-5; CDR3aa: ASSQDRAGLTGNQPQH
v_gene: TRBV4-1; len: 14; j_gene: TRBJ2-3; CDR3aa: ASSLRVAGAEDTQY
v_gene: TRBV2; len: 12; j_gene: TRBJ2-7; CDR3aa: ASSSRTGGGEQY
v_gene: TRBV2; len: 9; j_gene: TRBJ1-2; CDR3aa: ASSAGYGYT
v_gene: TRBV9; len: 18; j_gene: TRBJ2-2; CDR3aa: ASSVDPLFGGRTNTGELF
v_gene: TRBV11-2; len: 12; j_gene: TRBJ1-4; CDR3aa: ASRMAGRNEKLF
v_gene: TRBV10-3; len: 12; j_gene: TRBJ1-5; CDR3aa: AIPDRRRDQPQH
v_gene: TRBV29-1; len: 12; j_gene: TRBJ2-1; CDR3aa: SAAGTSGEGEQF
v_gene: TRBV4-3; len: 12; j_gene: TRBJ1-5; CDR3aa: ASSQTTGTQPQH
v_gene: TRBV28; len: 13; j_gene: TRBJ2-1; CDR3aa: ASWPLAGGQNEQF
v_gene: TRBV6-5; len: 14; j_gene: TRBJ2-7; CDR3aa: ASSYSGGDSVGEQY
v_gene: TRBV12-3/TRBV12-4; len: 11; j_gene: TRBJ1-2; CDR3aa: ASSFNGNYGYT
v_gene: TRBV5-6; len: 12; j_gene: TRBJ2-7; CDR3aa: ASSLGRAHYEQY
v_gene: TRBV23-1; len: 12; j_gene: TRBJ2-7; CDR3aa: ASQKETEFYEQY
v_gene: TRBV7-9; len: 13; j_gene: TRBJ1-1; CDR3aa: ASSLRNPGDTEAF
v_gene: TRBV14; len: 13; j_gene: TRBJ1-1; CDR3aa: ASSQLDKMNTEAF
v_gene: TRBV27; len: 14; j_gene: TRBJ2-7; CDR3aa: ASSALVADPTYEQY
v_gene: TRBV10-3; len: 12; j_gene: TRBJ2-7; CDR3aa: AITDRGLSYEQY
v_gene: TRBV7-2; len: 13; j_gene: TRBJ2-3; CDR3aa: ASSLLAARTDTQY
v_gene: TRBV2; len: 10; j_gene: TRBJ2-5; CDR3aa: ASSDWRETQY
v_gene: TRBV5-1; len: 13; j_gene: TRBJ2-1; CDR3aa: ASCLKGGPDGEQF
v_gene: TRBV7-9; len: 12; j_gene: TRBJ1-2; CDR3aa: ASSLILGVGGYT
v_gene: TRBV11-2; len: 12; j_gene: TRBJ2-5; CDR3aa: ASTRSAGGETQY
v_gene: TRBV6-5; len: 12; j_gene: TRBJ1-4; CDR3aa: ASRRQGRNEKLF